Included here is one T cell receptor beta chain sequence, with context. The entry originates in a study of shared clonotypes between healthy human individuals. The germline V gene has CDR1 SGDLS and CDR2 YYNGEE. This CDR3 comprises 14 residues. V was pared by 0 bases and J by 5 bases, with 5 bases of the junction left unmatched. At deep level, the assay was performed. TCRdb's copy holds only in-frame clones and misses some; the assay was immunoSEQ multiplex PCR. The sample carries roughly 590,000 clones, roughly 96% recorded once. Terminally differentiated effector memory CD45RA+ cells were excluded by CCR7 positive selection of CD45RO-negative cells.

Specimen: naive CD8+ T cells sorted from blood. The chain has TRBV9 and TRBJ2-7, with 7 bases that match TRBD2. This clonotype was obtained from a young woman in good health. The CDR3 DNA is TGTGCCAGCAGCGTAGGTAGCGGGCTGGACGAGCAGTACTTC. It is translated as CASSVGSGLDEQYF.